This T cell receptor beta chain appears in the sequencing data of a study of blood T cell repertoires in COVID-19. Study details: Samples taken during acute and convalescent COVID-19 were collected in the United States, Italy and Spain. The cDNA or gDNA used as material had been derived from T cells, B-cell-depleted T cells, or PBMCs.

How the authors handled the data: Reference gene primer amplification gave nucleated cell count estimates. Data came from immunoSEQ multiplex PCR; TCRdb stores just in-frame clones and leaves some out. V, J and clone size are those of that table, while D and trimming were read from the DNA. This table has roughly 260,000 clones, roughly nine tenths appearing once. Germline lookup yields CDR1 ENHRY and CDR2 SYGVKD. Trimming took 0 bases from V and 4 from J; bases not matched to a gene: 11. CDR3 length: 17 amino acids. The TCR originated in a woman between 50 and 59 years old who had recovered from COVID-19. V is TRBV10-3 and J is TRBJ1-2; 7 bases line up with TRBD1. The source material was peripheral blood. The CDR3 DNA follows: TGTGCCATCAGTGAGTCGTTTAGGACAGGAGGTCCCTATGGCTACACCTTC. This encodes CAISESFRTGGPYGYTF.